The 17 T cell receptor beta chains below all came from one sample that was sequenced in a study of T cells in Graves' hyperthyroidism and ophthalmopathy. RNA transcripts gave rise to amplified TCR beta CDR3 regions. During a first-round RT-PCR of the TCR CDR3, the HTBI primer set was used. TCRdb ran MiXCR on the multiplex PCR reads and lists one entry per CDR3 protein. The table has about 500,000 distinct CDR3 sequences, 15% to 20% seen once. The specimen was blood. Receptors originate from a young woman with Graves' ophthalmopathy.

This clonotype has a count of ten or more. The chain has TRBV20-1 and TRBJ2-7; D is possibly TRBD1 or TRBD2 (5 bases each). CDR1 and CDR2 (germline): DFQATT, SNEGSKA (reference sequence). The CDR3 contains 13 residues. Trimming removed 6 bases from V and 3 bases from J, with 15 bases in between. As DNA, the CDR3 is TGCAGTGCCTCAGGGAGCCGGGACTACGAGCAGTACTTC. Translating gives CSASGSRDYEQYF.

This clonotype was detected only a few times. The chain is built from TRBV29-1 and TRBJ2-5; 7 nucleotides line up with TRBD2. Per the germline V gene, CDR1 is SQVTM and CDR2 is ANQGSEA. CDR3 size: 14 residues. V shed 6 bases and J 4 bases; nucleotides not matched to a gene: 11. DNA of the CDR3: TGCAGCGTGGCACTAGCGAGAGCGGTAGAGACCCAGTACTTC. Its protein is CSVALARAVETQYF.

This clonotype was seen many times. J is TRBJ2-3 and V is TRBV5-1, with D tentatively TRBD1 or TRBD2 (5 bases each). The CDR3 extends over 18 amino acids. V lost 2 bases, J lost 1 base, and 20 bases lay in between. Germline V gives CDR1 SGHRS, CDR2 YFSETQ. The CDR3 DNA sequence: TGCGCCAGCAGCTTAAGTTCATCTCTGACGGGACGCACAGATACGCAGTATTTT. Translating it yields CASSLSSSLTGRTDTQYF.

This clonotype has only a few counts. CDR3 coding DNA: TGTGCCAGCAGCGTCCAGGAGGTAGCGGGGGACACCGGGGAGCTGTTTTTT. It encodes CASSVQEVAGDTGELFF. V and J are TRBV9 and TRBJ2-2; 9 nucleotides align to TRBD2. V was pared by 2 bases and J by 3 bases, with 8 bases of the junction left unmatched. Germline assignment: CDR1 SGDLS and CDR2 YYNGEE. The CDR3 is 17 amino acids.

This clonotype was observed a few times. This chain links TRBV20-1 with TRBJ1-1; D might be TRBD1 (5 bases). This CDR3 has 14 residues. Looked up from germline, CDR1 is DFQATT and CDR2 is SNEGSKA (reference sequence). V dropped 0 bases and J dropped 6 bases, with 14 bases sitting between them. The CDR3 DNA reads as TGCAGTGCTAGAGATCAACGGGACTCCCCTGAAGCTTTCTTT. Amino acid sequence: CSARDQRDSPEAFF.

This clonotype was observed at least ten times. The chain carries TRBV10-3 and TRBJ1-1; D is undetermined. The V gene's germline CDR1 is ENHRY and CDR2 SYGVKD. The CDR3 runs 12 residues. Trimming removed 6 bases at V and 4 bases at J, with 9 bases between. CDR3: CAISLKGTEAFF. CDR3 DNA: TGTGCCATCAGCCTGAAGGGCACTGAAGCTTTCTTT.

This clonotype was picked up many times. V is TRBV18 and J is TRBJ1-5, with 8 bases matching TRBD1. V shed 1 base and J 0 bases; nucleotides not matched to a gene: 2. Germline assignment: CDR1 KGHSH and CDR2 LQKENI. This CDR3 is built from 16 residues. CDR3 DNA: TGTGCCAGCTCACCACGGGACAGGTATAGCAATCAGCCCCAGCATTTT. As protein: CASSPRDRYSNQPQHF. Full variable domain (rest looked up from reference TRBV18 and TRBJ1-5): NAGVMQNPRHLVRRRGQEARLRCSPMKGHSHVYWYRQLPEEGLKFMVYLQKENIIDESGMPKERFSAEFPKEGPSILRIQQVVRGDSAAYFCASSPRDRYSNQPQHFGDGTRLSIL.

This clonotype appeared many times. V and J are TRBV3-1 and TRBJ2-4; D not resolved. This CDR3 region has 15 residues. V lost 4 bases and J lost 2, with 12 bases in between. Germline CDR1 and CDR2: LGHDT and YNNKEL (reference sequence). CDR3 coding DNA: TGTGCCAGCAGCCTAAAAGGATCTACCAAAAACATTCAGTACTTC. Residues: CASSLKGSTKNIQYF.

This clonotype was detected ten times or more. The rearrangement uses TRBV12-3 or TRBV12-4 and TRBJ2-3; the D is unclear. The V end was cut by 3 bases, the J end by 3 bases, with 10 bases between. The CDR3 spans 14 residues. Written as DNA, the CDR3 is TGTGCCAGCAGTTTCTTATTGGGAACAGATACGCAGTATTTT. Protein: CASSFLLGTDTQYF.

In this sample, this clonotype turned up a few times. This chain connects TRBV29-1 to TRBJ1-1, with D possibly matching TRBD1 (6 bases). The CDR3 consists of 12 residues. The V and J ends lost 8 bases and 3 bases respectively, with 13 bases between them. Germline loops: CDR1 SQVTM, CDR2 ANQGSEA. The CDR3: CSPLGGHTEAFF. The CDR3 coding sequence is TGCAGCCCTCTAGGGGGACACACTGAAGCTTTCTTT.

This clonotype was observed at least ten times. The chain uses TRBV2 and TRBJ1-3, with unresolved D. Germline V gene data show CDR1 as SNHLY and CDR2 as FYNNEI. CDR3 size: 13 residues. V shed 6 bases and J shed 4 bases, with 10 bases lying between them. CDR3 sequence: CASRLSVGNTIYF. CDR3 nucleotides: TGTGCCAGCAGACTGTCGGTCGGAAACACCATATATTTT.

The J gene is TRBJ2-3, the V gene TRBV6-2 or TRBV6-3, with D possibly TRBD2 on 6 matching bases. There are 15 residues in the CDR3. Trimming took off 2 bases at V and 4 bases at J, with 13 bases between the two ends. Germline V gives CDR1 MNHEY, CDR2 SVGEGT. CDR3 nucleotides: TGTGCCAGCAGTTACGATCCGGGGGAAGCAGATACGCAGTATTTT. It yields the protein CASSYDPGEADTQYF.

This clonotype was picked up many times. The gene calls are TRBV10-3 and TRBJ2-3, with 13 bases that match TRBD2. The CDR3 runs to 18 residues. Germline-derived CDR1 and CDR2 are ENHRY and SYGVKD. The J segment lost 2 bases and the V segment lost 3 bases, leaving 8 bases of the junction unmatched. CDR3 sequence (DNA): TGTGCCATCAGTGACCCCGGGACTAGCGGGATAGTCACAGATACGCAGTATTTT. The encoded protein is CAISDPGTSGIVTDTQYF.

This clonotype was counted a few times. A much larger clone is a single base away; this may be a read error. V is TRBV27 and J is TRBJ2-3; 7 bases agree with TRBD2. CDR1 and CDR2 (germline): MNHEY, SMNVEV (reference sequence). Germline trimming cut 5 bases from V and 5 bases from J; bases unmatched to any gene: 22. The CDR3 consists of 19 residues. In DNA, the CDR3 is TGTGCCAGCAGTCTTTTGGGGGGGGGAGGAGGGGTCATTGGAGATACGCAGTATTTT. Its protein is CASSLLGGGGGVIGDTQYF.

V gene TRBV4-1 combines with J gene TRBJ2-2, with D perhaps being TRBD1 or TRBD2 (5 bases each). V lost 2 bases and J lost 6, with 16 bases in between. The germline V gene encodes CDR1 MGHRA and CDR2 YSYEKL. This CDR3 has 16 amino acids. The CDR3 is CASSQSGTFVAGELFF. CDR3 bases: TGCGCCAGCAGCCAATCCGGGACGTTCGTCGCCGGGGAGCTGTTTTTT.

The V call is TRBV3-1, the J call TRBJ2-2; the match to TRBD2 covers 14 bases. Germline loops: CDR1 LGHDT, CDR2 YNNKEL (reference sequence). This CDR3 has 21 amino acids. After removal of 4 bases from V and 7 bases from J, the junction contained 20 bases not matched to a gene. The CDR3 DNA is TGTGCCAGCAGCCCCACCCTTGGGACTAGCGGGAGTCGGTTCCTTGGCGGGGAGCTGTTTTTT. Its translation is CASSPTLGTSGSRFLGGELFF.

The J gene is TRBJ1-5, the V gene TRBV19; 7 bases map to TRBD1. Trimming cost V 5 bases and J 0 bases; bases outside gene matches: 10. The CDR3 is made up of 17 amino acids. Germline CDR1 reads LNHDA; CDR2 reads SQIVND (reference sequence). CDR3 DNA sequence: TGTGCCAGTAGTTCTAACAGGGGACTAGCTAGCAATCAGCCCCAGCATTTT. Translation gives CASSSNRGLASNQPQHF.